This is a list of T cell receptor beta chains from one sample in a study of T cell responses to AZD1222 COVID-19 vaccine. Assay used: immunoSEQ multiplex PCR; TCRdb lists only in-frame clones, some missing. The sample shows around 210,000 clones, around 94% of them seen only once. Sequenced material: peripheral blood, taken 28 days after the second dose of the MenACWY control vaccine. These receptors came from an adult who received the MenACWY meningococcal vaccine as a control. Both conserved end residues are part of each CDR3. Each record gives: V gene, J gene, D gene, clone size, CDR3 DNA, CDR3 protein. A D gene is named only where the DNA matches it firmly. The size field is filled for only some rows; it gives once, few, many or a size class.

V gene: TRBV28
J gene: TRBJ2-3
D gene: TRBD1
clone size: -
CDR3 DNA: TGTGCCAGCAGTTTAGGGACAGGGGGTCTTTCGAGCGCAGATACGCAGTATTTT
CDR3 protein: CASSLGTGGLSSADTQYF

V gene: TRBV19
J gene: TRBJ1-5
D gene: -
clone size: -
CDR3 DNA: TGTGCCAGTAGTATAGATCTCGGGGGCACGGGCAATCAGCCCCAGCATTTT
CDR3 protein: CASSIDLGGTGNQPQHF

V gene: TRBV6-5
J gene: TRBJ2-2
D gene: -
clone size: -
CDR3 DNA: TGTGCCAGCAGTTACTCTCGAGGAGGGGAGCTGTTTTTT
CDR3 protein: CASSYSRGGELFF

V gene: TRBV21-1
J gene: TRBJ2-1
D gene: -
clone size: once
CDR3 DNA: TGTGCCAGCAGCCCGTTTGCGGGAGGACCTCTCTTGGACAATGAGCAGTTCTTC
CDR3 protein: CASSPFAGGPLLDNEQFF

V gene: TRBV29-1
J gene: TRBJ1-2
D gene: TRBD1
clone size: -
CDR3 DNA: TGCAGCGTTGACAGGAACCAGGGGGCATATGGCTACACCTTC
CDR3 protein: CSVDRNQGAYGYTF

V gene: TRBV28
J gene: TRBJ1-2
D gene: -
clone size: -
CDR3 DNA: TGTGCCAGCAGTTTAGGAGGGGCATATGGCTACACCTTC
CDR3 protein: CASSLGGAYGYTF

V gene: TRBV4-1
J gene: TRBJ1-1
D gene: -
clone size: -
CDR3 DNA: TGCGCCAGCAGCCTCGGGACCCCGGATGAAGCTTTCTTT
CDR3 protein: CASSLGTPDEAFF

V gene: TRBV5-4
J gene: TRBJ2-1
D gene: -
clone size: -
CDR3 DNA: TGTGCCAGCAGCTTGGCCGACGGGAGATCCTACAATGAGCAGTTCTTC
CDR3 protein: CASSLADGRSYNEQFF

V gene: TRBV25-1
J gene: TRBJ2-1
D gene: -
clone size: -
CDR3 DNA: TGTGCCAGCAGTGAAGTGTCTAGACTCAGCAATGAGCAGTTCTTC
CDR3 protein: CASSEVSRLSNEQFF

V gene: TRBV7-3
J gene: TRBJ2-5
D gene: -
clone size: -
CDR3 DNA: TGTGCCAGCAGCCCCGGACTTGGCGGAGAGACCCAGTACTTC
CDR3 protein: CASSPGLGGETQYF

V gene: TRBV7-7
J gene: TRBJ1-1
D gene: -
clone size: -
CDR3 DNA: TGTGCCAGCAGCAAGGGGGGCACTGAAGCTTTCTTT
CDR3 protein: CASSKGGTEAFF

V gene: TRBV7-7
J gene: TRBJ2-1
D gene: TRBD2
clone size: -
CDR3 DNA: TGTGCTAGCAGCCAAGGGACTAGCGGGGCGAATGAGCAGTTCTTC
CDR3 protein: CASSQGTSGANEQFF

V gene: TRBV28
J gene: TRBJ1-3
D gene: TRBD1
clone size: -
CDR3 DNA: TGTGCCAGCAGCCCGGGCGACAGGGGGGACTCTGGAAACACCATATATTTT
CDR3 protein: CASSPGDRGDSGNTIYF

V gene: TRBV5-8
J gene: TRBJ1-3
D gene: -
clone size: -
CDR3 DNA: TGTGCCAGCAGCTACCTTGAGGGGCTGGGAAACACCATATATTTT
CDR3 protein: CASSYLEGLGNTIYF

V gene: TRBV4-1
J gene: TRBJ2-1
D gene: TRBD2
clone size: -
CDR3 DNA: TGCGCCAGCAGCCAAGGGCCACTAGCGGTTACTAACAATGAGCAGTTCTTC
CDR3 protein: CASSQGPLAVTNNEQFF

V gene: TRBV11-2
J gene: TRBJ2-5
D gene: TRBD1
clone size: once
CDR3 DNA: TGTGCCAGCAGCTCCCTGACAGGGGCGTACCAAGAGACCCAGTACTTC
CDR3 protein: CASSSLTGAYQETQYF

V gene: TRBV19
J gene: TRBJ1-4
D gene: -
clone size: -
CDR3 DNA: TGTGCCAGTAGTATAGTCGGCCCCGGAGAAAAACTGTTTTTT
CDR3 protein: CASSIVGPGEKLFF

V gene: TRBV2
J gene: TRBJ1-2
D gene: -
clone size: -
CDR3 DNA: TGTGCCAGCAGTCGGACAGCAAACTTCTATGGCTACACCTTC
CDR3 protein: CASSRTANFYGYTF

V gene: TRBV27
J gene: TRBJ2-2
D gene: -
clone size: -
CDR3 DNA: TGTGCCAGCTCCAGCGTGAACACCGGGGAGCTGTTTTTT
CDR3 protein: CASSSVNTGELFF

V gene: TRBV6-2/TRBV6-3
J gene: TRBJ1-2
D gene: -
clone size: -
CDR3 DNA: TGTGCCAGCAGTTACCCGTCAGGGGCGGACTATGGCTACACCTTC
CDR3 protein: CASSYPSGADYGYTF

V gene: TRBV12-3/TRBV12-4
J gene: TRBJ2-7
D gene: TRBD1
clone size: -
CDR3 DNA: TGTGCCAGCAGCCTCGACAGGGCTGGCGAGCAGTACTTC
CDR3 protein: CASSLDRAGEQYF

V gene: TRBV10-3
J gene: TRBJ2-7
D gene: -
clone size: -
CDR3 DNA: TGTGCCATCAGGGAAGGCGGAACAAACCTTTACGAGCAGTACTTC
CDR3 protein: CAIREGGTNLYEQYF

V gene: TRBV28
J gene: TRBJ2-7
D gene: TRBD2
clone size: -
CDR3 DNA: TGTGCCAGCATCCTTCAGGTGGGAGGGAACGAGCAGTACTTC
CDR3 protein: CASILQVGGNEQYF

V gene: TRBV19
J gene: TRBJ1-4
D gene: -
clone size: once
CDR3 DNA: TGTGCCAGTAGTATCGAGCCGGCGAGCAATGAAAAACTGTTTTTT
CDR3 protein: CASSIEPASNEKLFF

V gene: TRBV7-9
J gene: TRBJ2-7
D gene: -
clone size: once
CDR3 DNA: TGTGCCAGCAGCTTAAACAGGAGATACGAGCAGTACTTC
CDR3 protein: CASSLNRRYEQYF

V gene: TRBV19
J gene: TRBJ1-5
D gene: -
clone size: few
CDR3 DNA: TGTGCCAGTAGTATCGCAGGGGCGGGCAATCAGCCCCAGCATTTT
CDR3 protein: CASSIAGAGNQPQHF

V gene: TRBV6-2/TRBV6-3
J gene: TRBJ2-5
D gene: -
clone size: -
CDR3 DNA: TGTGCCAGCAGTTACTCGTCGGGCGGGACCCAGTACTTC
CDR3 protein: CASSYSSGGTQYF

V gene: TRBV3-1/TRBV3-2
J gene: TRBJ2-7
D gene: TRBD2
clone size: -
CDR3 DNA: TGTGCCAGCAGCCTGGCGCTAGCGGGTACCTACGAGCAGTACTTC
CDR3 protein: CASSLALAGTYEQYF

V gene: TRBV3-1/TRBV3-2
J gene: TRBJ2-1
D gene: TRBD1
clone size: -
CDR3 DNA: TGTGCCAGCAGCCCGGACAGGGGGGGAGACAATGAGCAGTTCTTC
CDR3 protein: CASSPDRGGDNEQFF

V gene: TRBV6-1
J gene: TRBJ2-7
D gene: TRBD1
clone size: -
CDR3 DNA: TGTGCCAGCAGTGAGGACAGGGGTCTAAGCTCCTACGAGCAGTACTTC
CDR3 protein: CASSEDRGLSSYEQYF

V gene: TRBV19
J gene: TRBJ2-1
D gene: TRBD2
clone size: -
CDR3 DNA: TGTGCCAGTAGTCTACCGGGACTAGATGAGCAGTTCTTC
CDR3 protein: CASSLPGLDEQFF

V gene: TRBV25-1
J gene: TRBJ2-1
D gene: -
clone size: -
CDR3 DNA: TGTGCCAGCAGGGACAGCTACAATGAGCAGTTCTTC
CDR3 protein: CASRDSYNEQFF

V gene: TRBV6-2/TRBV6-3
J gene: TRBJ2-7
D gene: -
clone size: -
CDR3 DNA: TGTGCCAGCAGTTACGGGGGCGGCCTCTCCTACGAGCAGTACTTC
CDR3 protein: CASSYGGGLSYEQYF

V gene: TRBV28
J gene: TRBJ2-1
D gene: TRBD2
clone size: -
CDR3 DNA: TGTGCCAGCAGTTTACTCACTAGCGGTACCAATGAGCAGTTCTTC
CDR3 protein: CASSLLTSGTNEQFF

V gene: TRBV19
J gene: TRBJ1-1
D gene: -
clone size: -
CDR3 DNA: TGTGCCAGTAGTCTAGTTCAAAGACTACCGAACACTGAAGCTTTCTTT
CDR3 protein: CASSLVQRLPNTEAFF

V gene: TRBV6-1
J gene: TRBJ1-4
D gene: TRBD1
clone size: -
CDR3 DNA: TGTGCCAGCAGTGAGGTCGGGACAGGGGACGAAAAACTGTTTTTT
CDR3 protein: CASSEVGTGDEKLFF

V gene: TRBV28
J gene: TRBJ1-5
D gene: -
clone size: -
CDR3 DNA: TGTGCCAGCAGCCTCCGGGTCCCGAATATTCACCATTTT
CDR3 protein: CASSLRVPNIHHF

V gene: TRBV18
J gene: TRBJ2-6
D gene: -
clone size: -
CDR3 DNA: TGTGCCAGCTCACCCGGGGGATCTGGGGCCAACGTCCTGACTTTC
CDR3 protein: CASSPGGSGANVLTF

V gene: TRBV6-5
J gene: TRBJ1-2
D gene: -
clone size: -
CDR3 DNA: TGTGCCAGCAGTTACGCCGATGGGTCCTATGGCTACACCTTC
CDR3 protein: CASSYADGSYGYTF

V gene: TRBV9
J gene: TRBJ1-4
D gene: -
clone size: -
CDR3 DNA: TGTGCCAGCAGCGCCTACGACAGGCATAATGAAAAACTGTTTTTT
CDR3 protein: CASSAYDRHNEKLFF

V gene: TRBV27
J gene: TRBJ1-2
D gene: -
clone size: -
CDR3 DNA: TGTGCCAGCAGTCCCCGGGGCGTGGGTGGCTACACCTTC
CDR3 protein: CASSPRGVGGYTF

V gene: TRBV7-9
J gene: TRBJ2-1
D gene: -
clone size: few
CDR3 DNA: TGTGCCAGCAGCTTAGGACGTGTAGCCGCCGGCAGGCAGTTCTTC
CDR3 protein: CASSLGRVAAGRQFF

V gene: TRBV5-1
J gene: TRBJ2-1
D gene: TRBD2
clone size: -
CDR3 DNA: TGCGCCAGCAGCTTGTCGAGCGGGATGATCTATGAGCAGTTCTTC
CDR3 protein: CASSLSSGMIYEQFF

V gene: TRBV6-6
J gene: TRBJ2-1
D gene: TRBD2
clone size: -
CDR3 DNA: TGTGCCAGCAGTCCGACCGGGAGCGGGGGGTACTACAATGAGCAGTTCTTC
CDR3 protein: CASSPTGSGGYYNEQFF

V gene: TRBV19
J gene: TRBJ1-6
D gene: TRBD1
clone size: -
CDR3 DNA: TGTGCCAGTAGTATGGGAACAGGGGGCGCGACCCTCCACTTT
CDR3 protein: CASSMGTGGATLHF

V gene: TRBV30
J gene: TRBJ2-1
D gene: TRBD2
clone size: -
CDR3 DNA: TGTGCCTGGGAGGGGGGAACTAGCGGGGCCAATGAGCAGTTCTTC
CDR3 protein: CAWEGGTSGANEQFF

V gene: TRBV19
J gene: TRBJ1-5
D gene: -
clone size: once
CDR3 DNA: TGTGCCAGTAGTACACCCCAGGGAAATCAGCCCCAGCATTTT
CDR3 protein: CASSTPQGNQPQHF

V gene: TRBV9
J gene: TRBJ2-5
D gene: -
clone size: -
CDR3 DNA: TGTGCCAGCAGCCCCAGACAGTACCAAGAGACCCAGTACTTC
CDR3 protein: CASSPRQYQETQYF

V gene: TRBV5-1
J gene: TRBJ1-3
D gene: TRBD1
clone size: -
CDR3 DNA: TGCGCCAGCAGCTTGGCCTCAGGGGGCGCAGCTGGAAACACCATATATTTT
CDR3 protein: CASSLASGGAAGNTIYF

V gene: TRBV7-7
J gene: TRBJ2-3
D gene: TRBD2
clone size: -
CDR3 DNA: TGTGCTAGCAGCTTAGCGGGAGTAACAGATACGCAGTATTTT
CDR3 protein: CASSLAGVTDTQYF

V gene: TRBV7-9
J gene: TRBJ2-1
D gene: TRBD1
clone size: few
CDR3 DNA: TGTGCCAGCAGCTTAGGACAGGGGTGGCACAAGAATGAGCAGTTCTTC
CDR3 protein: CASSLGQGWHKNEQFF

V gene: TRBV10-3
J gene: TRBJ2-2
D gene: TRBD2
clone size: -
CDR3 DNA: TGTGCCATCAGTGAGGATAGCGGGAGCGGCACCGGGGAGCTGTTTTTT
CDR3 protein: CAISEDSGSGTGELFF

V gene: TRBV28
J gene: TRBJ1-5
D gene: -
clone size: -
CDR3 DNA: TGTGCCAGCAGACCCCAGGGTGGACCCCAGCATTTT
CDR3 protein: CASRPQGGPQHF